The 27 T cell receptor beta chains below all came from one sample that was sequenced in a study of blood T cell repertoires in COVID-19. Profiled with immunoSEQ multiplex PCR; TCRdb holds only in-frame clones, not every one. The table has approximately 250,000 clones, approximately 80% seen once. What was sequenced was peripheral blood. These receptors all come from a man aged 40-55 years who had recovered from COVID-19.

This chain joins TRBV9 and TRBJ1-5; maybe TRBD1 (5 bases). Trimming removed 0 bases from V and 5 bases from J, with 15 bases in between. The CDR3 is 16 amino acids. The germline CDR1 and CDR2 sequences are SGDLS and YYNGEE. The CDR3 region has the DNA TGTGCCAGCAGCGTAGACCTGGACAACCCGGATCAGCCCCAGCATTTT. It translates to CASSVDLDNPDQPQHF. Filled out from reference TRBV9 and TRBJ1-5, the complete variable domain reads DSGVTQTPKHLITATGQRVTLRCSPRSGDLSVYWYQQSLDQGLQFLIQYYNGEERAKGNILERFSAQQFPDLHSELNLSSLELGDSALYFCASSVDLDNPDQPQHFGDGTRLSIL.

The chain has TRBV19 and TRBJ2-7; weak D call: TRBD1 (6 bases). The germline V gene has CDR1 LNHDA and CDR2 SQIVND (reference sequence). V was trimmed by 6 bases and J by 5 bases, leaving 17 bases between them. The CDR3 has 14 residues. CDR3 nucleotides: TGTGCCAGTAGGTTCAGGGGCCGAATAAACGAGCAGTACTTC. Translated: CASRFRGRINEQYF.

The chain uses TRBV19 and TRBJ2-1; 12 bases match TRBD1. V was clipped by 6 bases and J by 6 bases; unmatched bases: 15. The CDR3 is 18 residues long. Germline-derived CDR1 and CDR2 are LNHDA and SQIVND (reference sequence). In DNA form, the CDR3 reads TGTGCCAGTAGCCCCGCGTCCTATACGGGACAGGGGGCCAATGAGCAGTTCTTC. Translated: CASSPASYTGQGANEQFF.

As DNA, the CDR3 is TGCGCCAGCAGCCAAGATCGGTTACAGGGCGCCCACGAGCAGTACTTC. Amino acid sequence: CASSQDRLQGAHEQYF. The chain carries TRBV4-3 and TRBJ2-7; D might be TRBD1 (6 bases). Germline assignment: CDR1 LGHNA and CDR2 YSLEER. The CDR3 is made up of 16 amino acids. V gave up 0 bases and J gave up 5 bases, with 17 bases separating them.

This rearrangement joins TRBV11-2 to TRBJ2-7; 9 nucleotides align to TRBD1. This CDR3 spans 15 amino acids. The junction had 6 bases not matched to a gene; V was cut back by 5 bases and J by 1 base. Germline V lookup: CDR1 SGHAT, CDR2 FQNNGV. CDR3 residues: CASSPGQGPSYEQYF. The CDR3 region has the DNA TGTGCCAGCAGCCCAGGACAGGGGCCGTCCTACGAGCAGTACTTC.

CDR3 bases: TGTGCCAGTAGTATCCGACTAGCGGGAGGGCCCCGGGCCGTCAATGAGCAGTTCTTC. Translated: CASSIRLAGGPRAVNEQFF. The chain links TRBV19 to TRBJ2-1, with TRBD2 identical over 14 bases. Germline assignment: CDR1 LNHDA and CDR2 SQIVND (reference sequence). V was pared by 3 bases and J by 6 bases, with 13 bases of the junction left unmatched. This CDR3 has 19 residues.

The rearrangement uses TRBV18 and TRBJ2-7; the match to TRBD1 covers 8 bases. The CDR3 has 16 amino acids. CDR1 is KGHSH and CDR2 is LQKENI in the germline V gene. V dropped 5 bases and J dropped 4; count of bases not matched to a gene: 13. CDR3 loop: CASSITGGQEGYEQYF. Here the CDR3 DNA reads TGTGCCAGCTCAATCACCGGGGGACAGGAGGGTTACGAGCAGTACTTC.

J is TRBJ2-7 and V is TRBV6-5, with TRBD1 identical over 8 bases. CDR3 length equals 16 residues. The V and J ends lost 4 bases and 4 bases, in that order; junction bases with no gene match: 12. Germline V gives CDR1 MNHEY, CDR2 SVGAGI. CDR3 loop: CASSFDPGTGKYEQYF. The CDR3 coding sequence is TGTGCCAGCAGTTTCGACCCCGGGACAGGAAAATACGAGCAGTACTTC.

J is TRBJ2-5 and V is TRBV6-2 or TRBV6-3; D unresolved. The V gene lost 6 bases and the J gene lost 5 bases, with 7 bases spanning the gap. Germline V gene lookup returns CDR1 MNHEY and CDR2 SVGEGT. The CDR3 loop spans 11 amino acids. The CDR3 region has the DNA TGTGCCAGCAGCCCCTTTGAGACCCAGTACTTC. Translating gives CASSPFETQYF.

V usage is TRBV5-6 and J usage is TRBJ1-4; weak D call: TRBD1 (5 bases). The germline V gene has CDR1 SGHDT and CDR2 YYEEEE. This CDR3 is built from 15 residues. The V end was cut by 5 bases, the J end by 5 bases, with 16 bases between. The CDR3 coding sequence is TGTGCCAGCAGTTCCGTCGACAGAGCAAATGAAAAACTGTTTTTT. Translating gives CASSSVDRANEKLFF.

The chain is built from TRBV27 and TRBJ1-2; D possibly corresponds to TRBD1 (5 bases). The V gene lost 6 bases and the J gene lost 6 bases, with 14 bases spanning the gap. Looked up from germline, CDR1 is MNHEY and CDR2 is SMNVEV (reference sequence). CDR3 length: 13 amino acids. CDR3 nucleotide sequence: TGTGCCAGCAGATCCACCGGGGGAAATGGCTACACCTTC. This sequence encodes CASRSTGGNGYTF.

V and J are TRBV7-2 and TRBJ1-4; 9 bases fit TRBD1. Looked up from germline, CDR1 is SGHTA and CDR2 is FQGNSA. Trimming cost V 3 bases and J 6 bases; bases outside gene matches: 2. The CDR3 has 14 residues. CDR3 bases: TGTGCCAGCAGCTTTGACAGGGGGGATGAAAAACTGTTTTTT. It encodes CASSFDRGDEKLFF.

The V gene is TRBV9, the J gene TRBJ1-6; no firm D call. Germline V gives CDR1 SGDLS, CDR2 YYNGEE. The CDR3 is made up of 14 amino acids. The V gene lost 0 bases and the J gene lost 5 bases, with 6 bases spanning the gap. The CDR3 DNA is TGTGCCAGCAGCGTAGCCCCAGATAATTCACCCCTCCACTTT. This encodes CASSVAPDNSPLHF.

The genes are TRBV2 and TRBJ2-7, with a tentative D call TRBD2 (5 bases). CDR3 size: 12 residues. Between the trimmed V and J ends, which lost 6 bases and 10 bases, there was a span of 16 bases. CDR1 and CDR2 (germline): SNHLY, FYNNEI. As DNA, the CDR3 is TGTGCCAGCAGCCCCCTAAGGCGGACTCAGTACTTC. This codes for CASSPLRRTQYF.

V gene TRBV7-2 combines with J gene TRBJ1-2; maybe TRBD1 (5 bases). From germline, CDR1 is SGHTA and CDR2 FQGNSA. CDR3 length: 16 residues. V was trimmed by 1 base and J by 3 bases, leaving 15 bases between them. The CDR3 loop is CASSLVSQGGDYGYTF. In nucleotides, the CDR3 is TGTGCCAGCAGCTTAGTTTCGCAGGGAGGCGACTATGGCTACACCTTC.

This chain connects TRBV18 to TRBJ2-1, with 9 bases fitting TRBD1. CDR3 length equals 14 residues. Trimming cost V 6 bases and J 7 bases; bases outside gene matches: 7. Germline values: CDR1 KGHSH, CDR2 LQKENI. CDR3 DNA: TGTGCCAGCTCCCTGAACAGGGGGCGGAATGAGCAGTTCTTC. Amino acid sequence: CASSLNRGRNEQFF.

J is TRBJ2-7 and V is TRBV6-1, with TRBD2 matching 9 bases. There are 14 residues in the CDR3. The germline V gene encodes CDR1 MNHNS and CDR2 SASEGT. V was pared by 3 bases and J by 5 bases, with 5 bases of the junction left unmatched. The CDR3 coding sequence is TGTGCCAGCAGTGAGGGACTAGCAACCCACGAGCAGTACTTC. This gives the protein CASSEGLATHEQYF.

The genes are TRBV5-5 and TRBJ1-6; D may be TRBD1 (6 bases). Germline loops: CDR1 SGHKS, CDR2 YYEKEE (reference sequence). V was clipped by 0 bases and J by 13 bases, with 14 bases between them. The CDR3 sequence is 14 residues long. CDR3 loop: CASSLGTAAPPLHF. For the CDR3, the DNA is TGTGCCAGCAGCTTGGGGACAGCAGCACCGCCCCTCCACTTT.

CDR3 sequence reads: CASSYSRGYLGSPLHF. Here the CDR3 DNA reads TGTGCCAGCAGTTACTCGCGGGGGTATCTAGGCTCACCCCTCCACTTT. This chain uses TRBV6-5 with TRBJ1-6, with a tentative D call TRBD1 (5 bases). Trimming left V 0 bases short and J 10 bases short, with 16 bases between. Germline V gives CDR1 MNHEY, CDR2 SVGAGI. The CDR3 loop spans 16 amino acids.

The chain joins TRBV6-5 to TRBJ2-3; no firm D call. The V gene lost 3 bases and the J gene lost 2 bases, with 15 bases spanning the gap. Germline lookup yields CDR1 MNHEY and CDR2 SVGAGI. This CDR3 has 16 amino acids. The CDR3 loop is CASSYGPLNPTDTQYF. The CDR3 DNA sequence: TGTGCCAGCAGTTATGGGCCCTTAAATCCCACAGATACGCAGTATTTT.

This chain links TRBV6-2 or TRBV6-3 with TRBJ2-2, with a weak D call TRBD2 (5 bases). Germline CDR1 and CDR2: MNHEY and SVGEGT. This CDR3 spans 16 amino acids. V was shortened by 5 bases and J by 7 bases, with 20 bases between the two germline ends. The CDR3 reads CASSDQVRVRGGELFF. The CDR3 nucleotides read TGTGCCAGCAGTGACCAAGTTAGGGTCCGGGGCGGGGAGCTGTTTTTT.

The rearrangement uses TRBV6-5 and TRBJ1-1; D may be TRBD1 (5 bases). This CDR3 region has 14 residues. Deletions cut 4 bases from V and 2 bases from J, with 11 bases between. Germline V gene data show CDR1 as MNHEY and CDR2 as SVGAGI. This CDR3 reads CASSSSTVNTEAFF. The CDR3 DNA follows: TGTGCCAGCAGTTCCTCGACAGTAAACACTGAAGCTTTCTTT.

The V call is TRBV5-8, the J call TRBJ1-5; 8 bases match TRBD1. There are 16 residues in the CDR3. J lost 5 bases, V lost 4 bases, and 11 bases had no gene match. The V gene's germline CDR1 is SGHTS and CDR2 YDEGEE. CDR3 residues: CASSPGTGRGHQPQHF. Here the CDR3 DNA reads TGTGCCAGCAGCCCCGGAACGGGCAGGGGGCATCAGCCCCAGCATTTT.

The chain is built from TRBV4-1 and TRBJ2-7, with D perhaps TRBD2 (6 bases). The CDR3 sequence is 15 residues long. Germline CDR1 and CDR2: MGHRA and YSYEKL. V was cut by 1 base and J by 4 bases, with 14 bases left in between. DNA of the CDR3: TGCGCCAGCAGCCAAGTTCCGCGGGGAGAGTACGAGCAGTACTTC. This codes for CASSQVPRGEYEQYF.

This chain connects TRBV30 to TRBJ2-1, with 7 bases identical to TRBD2. The germline V gene has CDR1 GTSNPN and CDR2 SVGIG (reference sequence). This CDR3 spans 13 amino acids. V lost 2 bases to trimming and J lost 5 bases; unmatched junction nucleotides: 3. The CDR3, as DNA: TGTGCCTGGAGTACTGGACTAGACAATGAGCAGTTCTTC. Amino acid sequence: CAWSTGLDNEQFF.

The rearrangement uses TRBV2 and TRBJ2-2; 7 bases are shared with TRBD1. This CDR3 contains 15 residues. With V trimmed by 3 bases and J by 0 bases, 1 base remained unmatched. Germline CDR1 and CDR2: SNHLY and FYNNEI. CDR3 region: CASSEDRSNTGELFF. DNA for the CDR3: TGTGCCAGCAGTGAGGACAGGTCGAACACCGGGGAGCTGTTTTTT.

This clone was seen once. The rearrangement joins TRBV6-2 or TRBV6-3 to TRBJ1-1; D might be TRBD1 (6 bases). V was pared by 6 bases and J by 11 bases, with 25 bases between. Germline-derived CDR1 and CDR2 are MNHEY and SVGEGT. The CDR3 is 15 residues long. The CDR3 nucleotides are TGTGCCAGCAGCTGGGTTGGACAGACAAGGTTGGAGGCTTTCTTT. This translates into CASSWVGQTRLEAFF.